This TCR beta chain was captured by sequencing in a study of T cell repertoires and HLA-DP antigens. As for the study in general: DNA input averaged about 220 ng in sorted CD137+CD4+ and about 1,200 ng in pre-culture CD4+.

Points on this clone: Its cognate antigen is unknown.

General observations from the study: Naive and memory CD4+ cells were analysed together, not apart.

The method was immunoSEQ multiplex PCR; TCRdb's version includes in-frame clones alone and lacks a portion of them. The data contain 75,000 to 90,000 clones, 86% of them singletons. The CDR3 loop spans 13 amino acids. Trimming removed 2 bases at V and 7 bases at J, with 11 bases between. Germline CDR1 SGHAT, CDR2 FQDESV (reference sequence). The clonotype originates from a man aged 50-59 years in good health and CMV-seronegative. Sequenced: CD4+ T cells from PBMCs. The V gene is TRBV11-1, the J gene TRBJ1-2, with a possible D match to TRBD1 (5 bases). The CDR3 sequence is CASSLPGTIGYTF. CDR3 in DNA: TGTGCCAGCAGCTTACCGGGGACGATTGGCTACACCTTC.